This TCR beta chain was found in a study of somatic mutations in cytotoxic T cells in rheumatoid arthritis. For the study at large: At nearly 100% purity, some V beta antibody-stained T-cell populations were flow-sorted, and these included V beta1+ cells that were sequenced for TCRB.

Using immunoSEQ multiplex PCR, the repertoire was profiled, and TCRdb retains in-frame clones only, with some absent. Among 19,000 or so clones listed, about four fifths were seen once. Per the germline V gene, CDR1 is LNHDA and CDR2 is SQIVND (reference sequence). The CDR3 covers 14 residues. V lost 4 bases and J lost 4, with 13 bases in between. Findings and limits, study-wide: CD8+ T-cell clonality showed no significant difference between rheumatoid arthritis patients and age-matched healthy controls. In about an eighth of the roughly 60 patients, the largest CD8+ clone exceeded 20% of CD8+ cells. Age-dependent increases in CD8+ clonality occurred in rheumatoid arthritis patients but not in healthy controls.

This clone came up once. Antigen: not known. The chain joins TRBV19 to TRBJ1-1; the D gene is possibly TRBD1 (5 bases). Input material: CD8+ T cells sorted from blood. This receptor was taken from a man aged 18 to 35 with rheumatoid arthritis. The CDR3 loop reads CASSKVWGFTEAFF. The CDR3 nucleotides are TGTGCCAGTAGTAAGGTTTGGGGGTTCACTGAAGCTTTCTTT.